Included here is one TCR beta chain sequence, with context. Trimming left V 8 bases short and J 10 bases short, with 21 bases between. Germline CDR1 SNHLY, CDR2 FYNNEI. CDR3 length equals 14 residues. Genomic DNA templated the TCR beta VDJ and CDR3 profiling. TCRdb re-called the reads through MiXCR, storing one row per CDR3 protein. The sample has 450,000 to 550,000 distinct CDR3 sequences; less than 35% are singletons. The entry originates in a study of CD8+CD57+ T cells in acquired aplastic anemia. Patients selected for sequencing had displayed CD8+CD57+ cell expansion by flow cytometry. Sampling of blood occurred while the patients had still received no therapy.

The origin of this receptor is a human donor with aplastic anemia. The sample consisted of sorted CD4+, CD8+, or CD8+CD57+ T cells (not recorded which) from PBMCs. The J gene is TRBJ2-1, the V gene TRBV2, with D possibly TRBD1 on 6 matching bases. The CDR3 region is CASVLSRGNKEQFF. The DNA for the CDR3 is TGTGCCAGCGTCCTAAGCAGGGGTAATAAGGAGCAGTTCTTC. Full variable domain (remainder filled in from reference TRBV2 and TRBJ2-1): EPEVTQTPSHQVTQMGQEVILRCVPISNHLYFYWYRQILGQKVEFLVSFYNNEISEKSEIFDDQFSVERPDGSNFTLKIRSTKLEDSAMYFCASVLSRGNKEQFFGPGTRLTVL.